This entry lists 29 T cell receptor beta chains sequenced from one sample in a study of siplizumab effects on memory and regulatory T cells. Clones were sequenced by immunoSEQ multiplex PCR, and TCRdb holds only the in-frame ones, with some missing. The sample holds roughly 100,000 clones, about 93% seen once. Source material: Tregs sorted from blood. The receptors shown here come from a human donor in good health.

The chain couples TRBV5-6 to TRBJ2-7; D is perhaps TRBD1 (5 bases). The CDR3 has 14 residues. V dropped 0 bases and J dropped 2 bases, with 9 bases sitting between them. Germline CDR1 is SGHDT and CDR2 is YYEEEE. This CDR3 reads CASSLGGTTYEQYF. In DNA form, the CDR3 reads TGTGCCAGCAGCTTGGGGGGCACTACCTACGAGCAGTACTTC.

The CDR3 here is CASSQVKGSSYNEQFF. DNA for the CDR3: TGTGCCAGCAGCCAAGTGAAAGGGAGCTCCTACAATGAGCAGTTCTTC. This chain connects TRBV4-2 to TRBJ2-1; maybe TRBD2 (5 bases). From germline, CDR1 is LGHNA and CDR2 YNFKEQ. This CDR3 contains 16 residues. V lost 1 base to trimming and J lost 0 bases, with 10 bases between them.

This chain joins TRBV2 and TRBJ2-7; D not certain. In germline, CDR1 is SNHLY, CDR2 FYNNEI. The CDR3 runs 12 residues. V shed 5 bases and J shed 0 bases, with 5 bases lying between them. CDR3 DNA sequence: TGTGCCAGCAGTCAGAACTCCTACGAGCAGTACTTC. It is translated as CASSQNSYEQYF.

This chain uses TRBV4-1 with TRBJ1-3; a possible D gene is TRBD1 (5 bases). From germline, CDR1 is MGHRA and CDR2 YSYEKL. The germline V and J ends were trimmed by 4 bases and 0 bases, with 16 bases remaining between them. CDR3 length: 17 amino acids. CDR3 nucleotides: TGCGCCAGCAGCCCAGGGATAGGGTTTCTCTCTGGAAACACCATATATTTT. Amino acid sequence: CASSPGIGFLSGNTIYF.

The chain joins TRBV19 to TRBJ2-5; D unclear. Germline values: CDR1 LNHDA, CDR2 SQIVND (reference sequence). The CDR3 loop spans 13 amino acids. Trimming left V 3 bases short and J 0 bases short, with 5 bases between. CDR3 residues: CASSMGHQETQYF. CDR3 in DNA: TGTGCCAGTAGTATGGGCCACCAAGAGACCCAGTACTTC.

The chain uses TRBV2 and TRBJ1-4, with D possibly TRBD1 on 5 matching bases. V was cut by 1 base and J by 7 bases, with 13 bases left in between. The germline V gene has CDR1 SNHLY and CDR2 FYNNEI. This CDR3 is built from 15 residues. The CDR3 DNA reads TGTGCCAGCAGTGAAGACAGACAGCGGGGTGAAAAACTGTTTTTT. This translates into CASSEDRQRGEKLFF.

V gene TRBV28 combines with J gene TRBJ1-5, with 8 bases aligning to TRBD1. The CDR3 is made up of 14 amino acids. The ends lost 6 bases at V and 11 bases at J; junction bases unmatched: 12. Germline CDR1 MDHEN, CDR2 SYDVKM. This CDR3 reads CASSPTGGQGTQHF. CDR3 sequence (DNA): TGTGCCAGCAGCCCAACAGGGGGACAAGGGACCCAGCATTTT.

This clone was picked up one time. The chain links TRBV7-9 to TRBJ2-5, with TRBD1 identical over 8 bases. This CDR3 is built from 15 residues. V lost 4 bases, J lost 5 bases, and 9 bases stayed unmatched. Germline CDR1 SEHNR, CDR2 FQNEAQ (reference sequence). CDR3 DNA: TGTGCCAGCAGCTCCGTGCAGGGGGCTATTGAGACCCAGTACTTC. As protein: CASSSVQGAIETQYF.

This chain uses TRBV5-6 with TRBJ2-1; no reliable D call. Germline assignment: CDR1 SGHDT and CDR2 YYEEEE. This CDR3 spans 16 amino acids. V lost 4 bases and J 3 bases, leaving 17 bases between the germline ends. CDR3 loop: CASSPLSHSLYNEQFF. Here the CDR3 DNA reads TGTGCCAGCAGCCCCCTATCCCACTCCCTCTACAATGAGCAGTTCTTC.

This clone was seen a single time. The chain is built from TRBV7-2 and TRBJ2-7, with unresolved D. Between the trimmed V and J ends, which lost 1 base and 6 bases, there was a span of 10 bases. Germline assignment: CDR1 SGHTA and CDR2 FQGNSA. The CDR3 runs 13 residues. CDR3 sequence: CASSLGLAPEQYF. In DNA form, the CDR3 reads TGTGCCAGCAGCTTAGGTCTCGCCCCCGAGCAGTACTTC.

V and J are TRBV7-2 and TRBJ2-3, with 10 bases aligning to TRBD2. Germline assignment: CDR1 SGHTA and CDR2 FQGNSA. V lost 5 bases to trimming and J lost 6 bases; unmatched junction nucleotides: 17. The CDR3 consists of 18 residues. CDR3 nucleotide sequence: TGTGCCAGCAGCCGGAGTTGGAGCGGGAGGGTCCGACGGGATACGCAGTATTTT. As protein: CASSRSWSGRVRRDTQYF. Full variable domain (rest looked up from reference TRBV7-2 and TRBJ2-3): GAGVSQSPSNKVTEKGKDVELRCDPISGHTALYWYRQSLGQGLEFLIYFQGNSAPDKSGLPSDRFSAERTGGSVSTLTIQRTQQEDSAVYLCASSRSWSGRVRRDTQYFGPGTRLTVL.

This sequence joins TRBV27 and TRBJ2-7, with TRBD1 identical over 10 bases. From germline, CDR1 is MNHEY and CDR2 SMNVEV (reference sequence). V was pared by 5 bases and J by 3 bases, with 7 bases of the junction left unmatched. This CDR3 is 15 amino acids long. The CDR3 protein is CASSDGTGVDYEQYF. Here the CDR3 DNA reads TGTGCCAGCAGTGACGGGACAGGGGTAGACTACGAGCAGTACTTC.

The chain couples TRBV30 to TRBJ1-6; no clear D gene. The CDR3 is 14 amino acids. Germline lookup yields CDR1 GTSNPN and CDR2 SVGIG (reference sequence). The CDR3: CAFRSGPAASPLHF. The CDR3 DNA is TGTGCTTTTCGGTCGGGTCCGGCGGCTTCACCCCTCCACTTT. The variable domain in full, completed from reference TRBV30 and TRBJ1-6, reads SQTIHQWPATLVQPVGSPLSLECTVEGTSNPNLYWYRQAAGRGLQLLFYSVGIGQISSEVPQNLSASRPQDRQFILSSKKLLLSDSGFYLCAFRSGPAASPLHFGNGTRLTVT.

The rearrangement uses TRBV6-1 and TRBJ2-5, with 9 bases that match TRBD2. The germline V gene has CDR1 MNHNS and CDR2 SASEGT. The CDR3 has 18 amino acids. V lost 2 bases and J lost 5; bases outside the gene matches: 15. DNA for the CDR3: TGTGCCAGCAGTGAAATAGTCCTAGCGGGACGTTTTGGGGAGACCCAGTACTTC. It encodes CASSEIVLAGRFGETQYF.

V gene TRBV6-6 combines with J gene TRBJ2-4; 8 nucleotides align to TRBD1. The V segment lost 6 bases and the J segment 1 base; nucleotides outside the gene matches: 2. Per the germline V gene, CDR1 is MNHNY and CDR2 is SVGAGI (reference sequence). The CDR3 has 14 residues. The CDR3 region has the DNA TGTGCCAGCAGAAGACAGGGGGCCAAAAACATTCAGTACTTC. Its translation: CASRRQGAKNIQYF.

The rearrangement joins TRBV30 to TRBJ2-3; 10 nucleotides match TRBD2. The CDR3 runs 15 residues. The V gene end was trimmed by 3 bases and the J gene end by 7 bases; junction bases not matched to a gene: 10. Looked up from germline, CDR1 is GTSNPN and CDR2 is SVGIG (reference sequence). This CDR3 reads CAWRSSGGRVNTQYF. The CDR3 DNA follows: TGTGCCTGGAGGAGTAGCGGGGGGCGAGTGAATACGCAGTATTTT. Complete variable domain (other parts from reference TRBV30 and TRBJ2-3): SQTIHQWPATLVQPVGSPLSLECTVEGTSNPNLYWYRQAAGRGLQLLFYSVGIGQISSEVPQNLSASRPQDRQFILSSKKLLLSDSGFYLCAWRSSGGRVNTQYFGPGTRLTVL.

V usage is TRBV19 and J usage is TRBJ1-2; D ambiguous. The CDR3 has 13 residues. V lost 6 bases to trimming and J lost 9 bases, with 17 bases between them. The germline V gene has CDR1 LNHDA and CDR2 SQIVND (reference sequence). For the CDR3, the DNA is TGTGCCAGTAGCGTCGACGGTGAGACGCGCTACACCTTC. Its translation: CASSVDGETRYTF.

The chain recombines TRBV18 with TRBJ1-2; D is ambiguous. Germline CDR1 and CDR2: KGHSH and LQKENI. The germline V and J ends were trimmed by 5 bases and 2 bases, with 9 bases remaining between them. The CDR3 length is 13 residues. The CDR3 sequence is CASSAGGNYGYTF. CDR3 bases: TGTGCCAGCTCAGCAGGCGGGAACTATGGCTACACCTTC.

The V gene is TRBV5-1, the J gene TRBJ2-3; either TRBD1 or TRBD2 may fit D (5 bases each). Germline values: CDR1 SGHRS, CDR2 YFSETQ. The V end lost 0 bases, the J end lost 9 bases, and 14 bases lay between the germline ends. The CDR3 spans 14 residues. The CDR3 spells CASSLAGASVTQYF. CDR3 sequence (DNA): TGCGCCAGCAGCTTGGCCGGGGCATCAGTCACGCAGTATTTT. The complete variable domain, with remaining parts taken from reference TRBV5-1 and TRBJ2-3, reads KAGVTQTPRYLIKTRGQQVTLSCSPISGHRSVSWYQQTPGQGLQFLFEYFSETQRNKGNFPGRFSGRQFSNSRSEMNVSTLELGDSALYLCASSLAGASVTQYFGPGTRLTVL.

This clone appeared once. The CDR3, as DNA: TGTGCCAGCAGTTCCATGAGACTAGCGGGACAAGAGACCCAGTACTTC. Translation: CASSSMRLAGQETQYF. The rearrangement links TRBV6-6 to TRBJ2-5; 11 bases agree with TRBD2. CDR3 length equals 16 residues. Germline lookup yields CDR1 MNHNY and CDR2 SVGAGI (reference sequence). V was pared by 4 bases and J by 2 bases, with 6 bases of the junction left unmatched.

The chain employs TRBV6-6 and TRBJ1-3; D is possibly TRBD1 (5 bases). V lost 2 bases and J 4 bases, leaving 12 bases between the germline ends. This CDR3 contains 15 residues. From germline, CDR1 is MNHNY and CDR2 SVGAGI (reference sequence). CDR3 region: CASSYDQGAGNTIYF. CDR3 in DNA: TGTGCCAGCAGTTACGATCAGGGTGCCGGAAACACCATATATTTT.

The gene calls are TRBV10-3 and TRBJ2-7, with 13 bases identical to TRBD2. The germline V gene encodes CDR1 ENHRY and CDR2 SYGVKD. With 5 bases clipped from V and 5 bases from J, the junction kept 6 bases outside the gene matches. The CDR3 extends over 15 amino acids. Here the CDR3 reads CAISWTSGRMDEQYF. The CDR3 DNA reads as TGTGCCATCAGTTGGACTAGCGGGAGAATGGACGAGCAGTACTTC.

The rearrangement joins TRBV6-1 to TRBJ2-7; D possibly corresponds to TRBD2 (5 bases). The CDR3 sequence is 14 residues long. The germline V and J ends were trimmed by 8 bases and 2 bases, with 16 bases remaining between them. Germline CDR1 is MNHNS and CDR2 is SASEGT. The CDR3 sequence is CASCPVEGPYEQYF. The CDR3 region has the DNA TGTGCCAGCTGCCCTGTAGAGGGTCCCTACGAGCAGTACTTC.

The chain uses TRBV5-4 and TRBJ2-1; 12 bases match TRBD2. Germline CDR1 and CDR2: SGHNT and YYREEE (reference sequence). The CDR3 is made up of 17 amino acids. J gave up 8 bases and V 4 bases, and 13 bases lay outside the gene matches. Here the CDR3 reads CASSQGALAGGMDEQFF. Here the CDR3 DNA reads TGTGCCAGCAGCCAAGGGGCCCTAGCGGGGGGGATGGATGAGCAGTTCTTC.

The rearrangement joins TRBV29-1 to TRBJ2-2, with 15 bases aligning to TRBD2. Unmatched junction bases numbered 11, after V lost 5 bases and J lost 4 bases. The CDR3 spans 18 residues. The germline V gene has CDR1 SQVTM and CDR2 ANQGSEA. The CDR3 region has the DNA TGCAGCGTTTCCGAGGGACTAGCGGGGGGCAAATTCACCGGGGAGCTGTTTTTT. Protein: CSVSEGLAGGKFTGELFF.

V and J are TRBV5-6 and TRBJ2-2; D gene uncertain. Germline lookup yields CDR1 SGHDT and CDR2 YYEEEE. The ends were cut back, 1 base at V and 5 bases at J, with 15 bases in the middle. CDR3 length equals 16 residues. DNA for the CDR3: TGTGCCAGCAGCTTGTTTAGGGCAGGTCGTACCGGGGAGCTGTTTTTT. This gives the protein CASSLFRAGRTGELFF.

The gene calls are TRBV25-1 and TRBJ1-2; 11 bases fit TRBD1. The V gene's germline CDR1 is MGHDK and CDR2 SYGVNS. V lost 5 bases and J lost 7; bases outside the gene matches: 12. The CDR3 is 16 amino acids. In DNA form, the CDR3 reads TGTGCCAGCAGTCCCCACGCGGGACAGGGGGTCGGTGGCTACACCTTC. This codes for CASSPHAGQGVGGYTF.

This clone has a single count. The CDR3 bases are TGTGCCAGCAGCGTAGATAGGCGGGTCGTCTACAATGAGCAGTTCTTC. Encoded protein: CASSVDRRVVYNEQFF. The chain recombines TRBV9 with TRBJ2-1, with D possibly TRBD2 on 5 matching bases. V gave up 0 bases and J gave up 3 bases, with 13 bases separating them. CDR1 is SGDLS, CDR2 YYNGEE, per germline. This CDR3 is 16 amino acids long. The whole variable domain, remainder taken from reference TRBV9 and TRBJ2-1, is DSGVTQTPKHLITATGQRVTLRCSPRSGDLSVYWYQQSLDQGLQFLIQYYNGEERAKGNILERFSAQQFPDLHSELNLSSLELGDSALYFCASSVDRRVVYNEQFFGPGTRLTVL.

The chain is built from TRBV21-1 and TRBJ1-1; the D call in the table, TRBD1, was not verified against the DNA. TRBV21-1 is shown as a pseudogene. This CDR3 has 16 amino acids. This chain's CDR3 is CASSRVIDTIRTEAFF. DNA for the CDR3: TGTGCCAGCAGCCGTGTGATAGACACAATTCGCACTGAAGCTTTCTTT.